The T cell receptor (beta chain) described here comes from a study of blood T cell repertoires in COVID-19. Study-level background: The United States, Italy and Spain provided the acute and convalescent COVID-19 samples. Sources were T cells, B-cell-depleted T cells, or PBMCs; the material itself was cDNA or gDNA.

Looked up from germline, CDR1 is SGHNT and CDR2 is YYREEE (reference sequence). This CDR3 has 14 amino acids. About this clone: At one boundary the junction diverges from the germline segment, which might be a read error.

As processed by the authors: Cell counts per sample came from amplifying reference gene primers. Using immunoSEQ multiplex PCR, the repertoire was profiled, and TCRdb retains in-frame clones only, with some absent. V, J and clone size are taken as reported in that table, and D and trimming were inferred from the DNA itself. The sample has over 250,000 clones; 80% to 90% are singletons. This clonotype originated in a woman in her 70s with acute or convalescent COVID-19. This sequence joins TRBV5-4 and TRBJ1-2; TRBD1 matches at 10 bases. Source material: peripheral blood. DNA for the CDR3: TGTGCCAGCAGCTGGATGGGACAGGGGTATGACTACACCTTC. It specifies CASSWMGQGYDYTF.